The 25 T cell receptor beta chains in this list originate from one sample, sequenced in a study of OX40 agonist ivuxolimab in advanced cancers. Libraries were prepared by immunoSEQ multiplex PCR; TCRdb keeps only in-frame clonotypes and omits some of them. This sample has under 80,000 clones; more than 85% occur once, and the top ten carry about 6.7%. Sequencing used CD4+ or CD8+ T cells sorted from blood, obtained in a trial of the OX40 agonist ivuxolimab. The receptors stem from an adult with an advanced solid tumor such as melanoma, head and neck, liver or kidney cancer.

This chain links TRBV13 with TRBJ2-1, with a weak D call TRBD2 (5 bases). Trimming removed 5 bases at V and 0 bases at J, with 11 bases between. The CDR3 extends over 15 amino acids. Per germline, CDR1 PRHDT and CDR2 FYEKMQ (reference sequence). CDR3 bases: TGTGCCAGCAGCCTCGGACTGGTCTCCTACAATGAGCAGTTCTTC. It translates to CASSLGLVSYNEQFF.

To note about this clone: A read error may produce the germline difference seen at one junction end. The J gene is TRBJ1-1, the V gene TRBV13, with TRBD1 matching 8 bases. CDR1 PRHDT and CDR2 FYEKMQ come from the germline V gene (reference sequence). CDR3 length: 15 residues. The CDR3 region has the DNA TGTGCCAGCAGCGATCGGACAGGGATGAACGCTGAAGCTTTCTTT. Protein product: CASSDRTGMNAEAFF.

This chain connects TRBV27 to TRBJ2-7; 8 positions match TRBD1. This CDR3 is 14 amino acids long. Germline V gene sequence: CDR1 MNHEY, CDR2 SMNVEV (reference sequence). The J segment lost 3 bases and the V segment lost 5 bases, leaving 6 bases of the junction unmatched. This CDR3 is CASSPRQGNYEQYF. For the CDR3, the DNA is TGTGCCAGCAGTCCCAGACAGGGGAACTACGAGCAGTACTTC.

CDR3 amino acids: CSVDTSDGGYTF. CDR3 coding DNA: TGCAGCGTCGATACGTCTGACGGTGGCTACACCTTC. The genes are TRBV29-1 and TRBJ1-2; D uncertain. V was trimmed by 6 bases and J by 7 bases, leaving 15 bases between them. Germline loops: CDR1 SQVTM, CDR2 ANQGSEA. This CDR3 region has 12 residues.

The chain recombines TRBV28 with TRBJ1-3; no clear D. This CDR3 contains 15 residues. Germline CDR1 is MDHEN and CDR2 is SYDVKM. Deletions cut 2 bases from V and 0 bases from J, with 8 bases between. The CDR3 reads CASSLDISSGNTIYF. In DNA form, the CDR3 reads TGTGCCAGCAGTTTAGATATTAGCTCTGGAAACACCATATATTTT. The variable domain in full, with the rest retrieved from reference TRBV28 and TRBJ1-3, is DVKVTQSSRYLVKRTGEKVFLECVQDMDHENMFWYRQDPGLGLRLIYFSYDVKMKEKGDIPEGYSVSREKKERFSLILESASTNQTSMYLCASSLDISSGNTIYFGEGSWLTVV.

V is TRBV19 and J is TRBJ2-7, with 8 bases lining up with TRBD1. With 6 bases clipped from V and 7 bases from J, the junction kept 14 bases outside the gene matches. Germline-derived CDR1 and CDR2 are LNHDA and SQIVND (reference sequence). The CDR3 length is 15 residues. Written as DNA, the CDR3 is TGTGCCAGTAGCAAAATCCGGGACAGGCGAGAGGAGCAGTACTTC. As protein: CASSKIRDRREEQYF.

This chain joins TRBV6-1 and TRBJ1-5; D perhaps matches TRBD1 (5 bases). CDR1 is MNHNS, CDR2 SASEGT, per germline. The CDR3 is made up of 15 amino acids. Trimming cost V 11 bases and J 7 bases, with 24 bases left between them. The chain's CDR3 is CASQQPGGVYQPQHF. CDR3 nucleotide sequence: TGTGCCTCACAACAACCTGGGGGGGTTTACCAGCCCCAGCATTTT.

The chain is built from TRBV27 and TRBJ2-6, with unresolved D. This CDR3 contains 16 residues. Trimming pared 2 bases from V and 0 bases from J, leaving 8 bases between. The germline V gene encodes CDR1 MNHEY and CDR2 SMNVEV (reference sequence). As DNA, the CDR3 is TGTGCCAGCAGTTTACTACAGACCTCTGGGGCCAACGTCCTGACTTTC. It yields the protein CASSLLQTSGANVLTF.

The rearrangement uses TRBV29-1 and TRBJ2-7; tentative D call: TRBD1 (6 bases). Germline loops: CDR1 SQVTM, CDR2 ANQGSEA. Trimming cost V 7 bases and J 5 bases, with 12 bases left between them. The CDR3 extends over 11 amino acids. DNA of the CDR3: TGCAGCGCCTTGGGGGCTAACGAGCAGTACTTC. Translated, it gives CSALGANEQYF.

This chain links TRBV7-6 with TRBJ1-3; no reliable D call. The length of the CDR3 is 14 residues. Germline loops: CDR1 SGHVS, CDR2 FNYEAQ. Trimming removed 1 base from V and 3 bases from J, with 7 bases in between. The CDR3 nucleotides read TGTGCCAGCAGCTTAGGGGGATTTGGAAACACCATATATTTT. Its translation: CASSLGGFGNTIYF.

V is TRBV5-1 and J is TRBJ1-2; D is undetermined. The CDR3 length is 14 residues. CDR1 is SGHRS and CDR2 is YFSETQ in the germline V gene. V was cut by 3 bases and J by 4 bases, with 13 bases left in between. For the CDR3, the DNA is TGCGCCAGCAGCTCCGAACGAACCGGCTATGGCTACACCTTC. Protein: CASSSERTGYGYTF.

V usage is TRBV29-1 and J usage is TRBJ2-7, with D unclear. The V end lost 1 base, the J end lost 4 bases, and 11 bases lay between the germline ends. This CDR3 is built from 13 residues. Germline lookup yields CDR1 SQVTM and CDR2 ANQGSEA. The CDR3 here is CSVEGTTGYEQYF. The CDR3 DNA reads TGCAGCGTTGAAGGCACCACCGGATACGAGCAGTACTTC.

The V and J genes are TRBV5-1 and TRBJ1-4; maybe TRBD1 (5 bases). V lost 4 bases, J lost 12 bases, and 10 bases lay in between. Germline lookup yields CDR1 SGHRS and CDR2 YFSETQ. The CDR3 loop spans 11 amino acids. The CDR3 here is CASSGGPELFF. The CDR3 DNA is TGCGCCAGCAGCGGGGGACCTGAACTGTTTTTT.

The chain carries TRBV28 and TRBJ2-1, with TRBD2 matching 7 bases. The CDR3 has 15 residues. Germline V gene data show CDR1 as MDHEN and CDR2 as SYDVKM. The V segment lost 2 bases and the J segment 6 bases; nucleotides outside the gene matches: 7. The CDR3 is CASSLNLAGGNEQFF. In DNA form, the CDR3 reads TGTGCCAGCAGTTTAAATTTAGCGGGCGGCAATGAGCAGTTCTTC.

The rearrangement joins TRBV11-2 to TRBJ2-7, with D tentatively TRBD1 or TRBD2 (6 bases each). Germline assignment: CDR1 SGHAT and CDR2 FQNNGV. The V gene lost 8 bases and the J gene lost 4 bases, with 15 bases spanning the gap. The CDR3 spans 13 residues. CDR3 sequence: CASSSPGAYEQYF. The CDR3 DNA follows: TGTGCCAGCTCCTCCCCGGGGGCTTACGAGCAGTACTTC. Combining the CDR3 with reference TRBV11-2 and TRBJ2-7 gives the whole variable domain EAGVAQSPRYKIIEKRQSVAFWCNPISGHATLYWYQQILGQGPKLLIQFQNNGVVDDSQLPKDRFSAERLKGVDSTLKIQPAKLEDSAVYLCASSSPGAYEQYFGPGTRLTVT.

V and J are TRBV28 and TRBJ1-2; D is unresolved. Germline V gives CDR1 MDHEN, CDR2 SYDVKM. The CDR3 is 10 residues long. V lost 8 bases, J lost 4 bases, and 5 bases lay in between. CDR3 DNA: TGTGCCAGCGCACGCTATGGCTACACCTTC. Translating it yields CASARYGYTF.

The chain is built from TRBV7-2 and TRBJ2-5, with 7 bases aligning to TRBD1. J was trimmed by 1 base and V by 5 bases; bases with no gene match: 4. The CDR3 runs to 14 residues. CDR1 is SGHTA, CDR2 FQGNSA, per germline. The CDR3 bases are TGTGCCAGCAGCAACAGGGACAGCCAAGAGACCCAGTACTTC. Its protein product is CASSNRDSQETQYF. Using reference TRBV7-2 and TRBJ2-5 for the parts outside the CDR3, the full variable domain is GAGVSQSPSNKVTEKGKDVELRCDPISGHTALYWYRQSLGQGLEFLIYFQGNSAPDKSGLPSDRFSAERTGGSVSTLTIQRTQQEDSAVYLCASSNRDSQETQYFGPGTRLLVL.

This clone was recorded only once. V is TRBV6-5 and J is TRBJ2-1; tentative D call: TRBD1 (5 bases). Deletions cut 1 base from V and 10 bases from J, with 14 bases between. This CDR3 is built from 14 residues. The germline CDR1 and CDR2 sequences are MNHEY and SVGAGI. The CDR3 loop reads CASSYYGRVKEQFF. The CDR3 nucleotides are TGTGCCAGCAGTTACTATGGCAGGGTAAAGGAGCAGTTCTTC.

This clone was seen once. The chain uses TRBV19 and TRBJ1-1; D unresolved. V was pared by 2 bases and J by 4 bases, with 11 bases between. Germline V CDR1 and CDR2: LNHDA, SQIVND (reference sequence). This CDR3 region has 14 residues. CDR3 in DNA: TGTGCCAGTAGTATAATTCTGGGCCCCACTGAAGCTTTCTTT. Residues: CASSIILGPTEAFF.

Written as DNA, the CDR3 is TGTGCCAGTACTCGACAGGGACGCTCCGGTCAGTTCTTC. It encodes CASTRQGRSGQFF. The chain joins TRBV19 to TRBJ2-1; 7 bases map to TRBD1. The CDR3 is made up of 13 amino acids. The ends lost 7 bases at V and 13 bases at J; junction bases unmatched: 13. Per germline, CDR1 LNHDA and CDR2 SQIVND (reference sequence).

The rearrangement joins TRBV4-3 to TRBJ2-7, with unresolved D. Germline CDR1 is LGHNA and CDR2 is YSLEER. This CDR3 spans 13 amino acids. The V and J ends lost 0 bases and 2 bases respectively, with 5 bases between them. CDR3 sequence (DNA): TGCGCCAGCAGCCAAGATGTAACCTACGAGCAGTACTTC. Protein product: CASSQDVTYEQYF.

V and J are TRBV11-2 and TRBJ2-2; D gene unclear. The CDR3 sequence is 17 residues long. From germline, CDR1 is SGHAT and CDR2 FQNNGV. Trimming pared 2 bases from V and 0 bases from J, leaving 13 bases between. The CDR3 DNA sequence: TGTGCCAGCAGCTTATCCCCAGGACGGTCGAACACCGGGGAGCTGTTTTTT. This translates into CASSLSPGRSNTGELFF.

This rearrangement joins TRBV4-1 to TRBJ2-7; TRBD2 matches at 14 bases. The germline V gene encodes CDR1 MGHRA and CDR2 YSYEKL. The CDR3 is 18 amino acids. The V segment lost 3 bases and the J segment 2 bases; nucleotides outside the gene matches: 9. This chain's CDR3 is CASSQAGTSGRGTYEQYF. CDR3 in DNA: TGCGCCAGCAGCCAGGCCGGGACTAGCGGGAGAGGGACCTACGAGCAGTACTTC.

V gene TRBV6-5 combines with J gene TRBJ1-6; D call uncertain. Germline-derived CDR1 and CDR2 are MNHEY and SVGAGI. The CDR3 contains 16 residues. Trimming took off 4 bases at V and 0 bases at J, with 10 bases between the two ends. The DNA for the CDR3 is TGTGCCAGCAGTTTCGACGGCAACTCCTATAATTCACCCCTCCACTTT. Protein product: CASSFDGNSYNSPLHF.

This sequence joins TRBV7-6 and TRBJ1-2, with D possibly TRBD1 on 5 matching bases. The CDR3 length is 15 residues. Between the trimmed V and J ends, which lost 1 base and 3 bases, there was a span of 12 bases. Germline loops: CDR1 SGHVS, CDR2 FNYEAQ. The DNA for the CDR3 is TGTGCCAGCAGCTTAGGGGACGGGGGACACTATGGCTACACCTTC. This translates into CASSLGDGGHYGYTF.